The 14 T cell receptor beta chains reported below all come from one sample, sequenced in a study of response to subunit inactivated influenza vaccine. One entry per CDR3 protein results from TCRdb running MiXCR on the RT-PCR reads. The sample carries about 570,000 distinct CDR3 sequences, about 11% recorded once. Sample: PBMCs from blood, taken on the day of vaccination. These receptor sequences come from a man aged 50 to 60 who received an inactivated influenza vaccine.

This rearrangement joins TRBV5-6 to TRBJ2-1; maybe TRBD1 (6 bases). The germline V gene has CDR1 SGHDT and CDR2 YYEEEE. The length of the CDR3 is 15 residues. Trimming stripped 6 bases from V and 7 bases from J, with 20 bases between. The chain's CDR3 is CASIWTAGTGNEQFF. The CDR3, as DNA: TGTGCCAGCATTTGGACAGCCGGTACAGGGAATGAGCAGTTCTTC.

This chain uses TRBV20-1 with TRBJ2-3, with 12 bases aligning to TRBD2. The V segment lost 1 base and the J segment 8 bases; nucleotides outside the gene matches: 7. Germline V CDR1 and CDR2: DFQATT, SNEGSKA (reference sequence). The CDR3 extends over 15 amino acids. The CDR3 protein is CSARVLAGGGGTQYF. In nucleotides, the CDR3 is TGCAGTGCTAGAGTCCTAGCGGGAGGGGGTGGTACGCAGTATTTT.

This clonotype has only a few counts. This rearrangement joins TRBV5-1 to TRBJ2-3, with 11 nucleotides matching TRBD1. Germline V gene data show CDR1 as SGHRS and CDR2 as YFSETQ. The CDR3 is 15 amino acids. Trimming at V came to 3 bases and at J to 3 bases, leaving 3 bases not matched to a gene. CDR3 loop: CASSWGTGGTDTQYF. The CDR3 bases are TGCGCCAGCAGCTGGGGGACAGGGGGAACAGATACGCAGTATTTT.

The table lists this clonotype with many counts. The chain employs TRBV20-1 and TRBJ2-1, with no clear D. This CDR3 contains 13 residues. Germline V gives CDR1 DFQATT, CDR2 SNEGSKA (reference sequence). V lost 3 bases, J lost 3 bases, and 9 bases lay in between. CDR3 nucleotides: TGCAGTGCTAGCGGTCTTTTCTACAATGAGCAGTTCTTC. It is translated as CSASGLFYNEQFF.

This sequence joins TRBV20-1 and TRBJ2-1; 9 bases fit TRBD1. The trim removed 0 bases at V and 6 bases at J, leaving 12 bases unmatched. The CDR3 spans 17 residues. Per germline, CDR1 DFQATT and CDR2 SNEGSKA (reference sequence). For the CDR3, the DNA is TGCAGTGCTAGAGATCGCCGCGGGGACAGGGCCAGCAATGAGCAGTTCTTC. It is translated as CSARDRRGDRASNEQFF.

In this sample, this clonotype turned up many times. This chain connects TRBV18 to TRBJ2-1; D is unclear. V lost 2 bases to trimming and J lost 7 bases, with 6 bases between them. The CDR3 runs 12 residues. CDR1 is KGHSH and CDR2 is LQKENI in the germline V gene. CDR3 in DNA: TGTGCCAGCTCACCATTAGGGAATGAGCAGTTCTTC. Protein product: CASSPLGNEQFF.

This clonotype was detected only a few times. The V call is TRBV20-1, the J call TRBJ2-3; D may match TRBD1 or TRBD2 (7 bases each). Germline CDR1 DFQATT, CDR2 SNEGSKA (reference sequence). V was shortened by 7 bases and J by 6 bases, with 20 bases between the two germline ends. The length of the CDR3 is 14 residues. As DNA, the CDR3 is TGCAGTGTCGGGGGGAGACCCAGGGGGGATACGCAGTATTTT. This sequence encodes CSVGGRPRGDTQYF.

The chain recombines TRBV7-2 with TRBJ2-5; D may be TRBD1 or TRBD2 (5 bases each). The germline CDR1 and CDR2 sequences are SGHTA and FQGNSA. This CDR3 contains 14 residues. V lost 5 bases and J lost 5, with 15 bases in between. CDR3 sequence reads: CASSPRGAGETQYF. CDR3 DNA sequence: TGTGCCAGCAGCCCCCGAGGGGCGGGCGAGACCCAGTACTTC.

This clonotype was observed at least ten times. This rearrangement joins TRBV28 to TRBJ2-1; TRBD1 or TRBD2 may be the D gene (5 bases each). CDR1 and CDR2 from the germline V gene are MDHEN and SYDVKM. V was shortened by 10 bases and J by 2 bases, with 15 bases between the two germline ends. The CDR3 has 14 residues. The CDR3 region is CATRRGGTYNEQFF. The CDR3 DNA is TGTGCCACACGTCGTGGGGGAACCTACAATGAGCAGTTCTTC.

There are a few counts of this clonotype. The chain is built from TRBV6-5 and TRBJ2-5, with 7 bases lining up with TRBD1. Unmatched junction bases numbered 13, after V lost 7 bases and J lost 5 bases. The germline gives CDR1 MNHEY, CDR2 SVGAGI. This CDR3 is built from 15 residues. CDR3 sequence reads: CASTYSLDRAETQYF. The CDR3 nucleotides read TGTGCCAGCACGTACTCTCTCGACAGGGCGGAGACCCAGTACTTC.

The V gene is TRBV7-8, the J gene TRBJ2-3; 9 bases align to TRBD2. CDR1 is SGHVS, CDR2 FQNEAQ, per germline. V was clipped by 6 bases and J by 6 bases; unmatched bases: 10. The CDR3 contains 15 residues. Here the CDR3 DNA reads TGTGCCAGCAGACCTTCCGGACTAGCGTCGGATACGCAGTATTTT. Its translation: CASRPSGLASDTQYF.

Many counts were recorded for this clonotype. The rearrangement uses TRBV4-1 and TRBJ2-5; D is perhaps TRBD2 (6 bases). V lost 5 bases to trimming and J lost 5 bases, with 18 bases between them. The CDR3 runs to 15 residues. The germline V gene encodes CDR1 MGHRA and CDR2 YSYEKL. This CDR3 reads CASSNPHGGGETQYF. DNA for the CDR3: TGCGCCAGCAGCAACCCACATGGGGGAGGCGAGACCCAGTACTTC.

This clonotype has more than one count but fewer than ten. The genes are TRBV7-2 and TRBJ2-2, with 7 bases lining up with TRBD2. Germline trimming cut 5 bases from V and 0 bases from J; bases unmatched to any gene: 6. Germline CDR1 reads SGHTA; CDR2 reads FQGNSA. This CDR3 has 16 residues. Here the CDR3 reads CASSTRTRPNTGELFF. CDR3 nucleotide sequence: TGTGCCAGCAGCACCCGGACTAGACCGAACACCGGGGAGCTGTTTTTT.

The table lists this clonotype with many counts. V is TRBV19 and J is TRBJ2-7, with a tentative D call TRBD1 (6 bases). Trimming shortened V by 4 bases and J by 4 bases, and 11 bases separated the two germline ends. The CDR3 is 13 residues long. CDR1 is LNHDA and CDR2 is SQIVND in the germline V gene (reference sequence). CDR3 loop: CASSRTRGYEQYF. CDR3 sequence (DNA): TGTGCCAGTAGTAGGACCAGGGGTTACGAGCAGTACTTC.